Below, 20 T cell receptor beta chains from the same sample are listed, as sequenced in a study of cytomegalovirus exposure and HLA in healthy donors. The study ran its PCR with 60 Vbeta and 13 Jbeta primers. Generated by immunoSEQ multiplex PCR, the TCRdb table keeps only in-frame clones and is missing some. The repertoire holds 90,000 to 100,000 clones, with 77% as singletons. Sequenced input: PBMCs. The receptors originated from a female donor in good health and CMV-seronegative.

This sequence joins TRBV6-5 and TRBJ1-5; D is ambiguous. CDR1 is MNHEY and CDR2 is SVGAGI in the germline V gene. The CDR3 consists of 13 residues. V was trimmed by 6 bases and J by 0 bases, leaving 6 bases between them. CDR3 in DNA: TGTGCCAGCAGCCCCCTTAGCAATCAGCCCCAGCATTTT. Translation gives CASSPLSNQPQHF.

The J gene is TRBJ2-7, the V gene TRBV28, with a weak D call TRBD1 (6 bases). V was clipped by 4 bases and J by 5 bases, with 15 bases between them. The CDR3 consists of 14 residues. CDR1 and CDR2 from the germline V gene are MDHEN and SYDVKM. CDR3 region: CASSSGDVPNEQYF. The CDR3 DNA sequence: TGTGCCAGCAGTTCAGGGGACGTCCCCAACGAGCAGTACTTC. Supplemented by reference TRBV28 and TRBJ2-7, the full variable domain reads DVKVTQSSRYLVKRTGEKVFLECVQDMDHENMFWYRQDPGLGLRLIYFSYDVKMKEKGDIPEGYSVSREKKERFSLILESASTNQTSMYLCASSSGDVPNEQYFGPGTRLTVT.

The V and J genes are TRBV2 and TRBJ2-7; possibly TRBD2 for D (5 bases). Germline lookup yields CDR1 SNHLY and CDR2 FYNNEI. The CDR3 is 15 residues long. Trimming cost V 1 base and J 1 base, with 11 bases left between them. CDR3 loop: CASSEDGLPSYEQYF. In DNA form, the CDR3 reads TGTGCCAGCAGTGAAGATGGACTTCCTTCCTACGAGCAGTACTTC.

This chain connects TRBV15 to TRBJ1-5, with 10 bases aligning to TRBD1. Germline assignment: CDR1 LNHNV and CDR2 YYDKDF (reference sequence). V trimming: 0 bases; J trimming: 5 bases; junction bases outside the gene matches: 1. The CDR3 has 15 residues. The CDR3, as DNA: TGTGCCACCAGCAGAGAAGACAGGGGGCATCAGCCCCAGCATTTT. It encodes CATSREDRGHQPQHF.

The V and J genes are TRBV5-1 and TRBJ2-2; 7 nucleotides align to TRBD2. CDR1 is SGHRS, CDR2 YFSETQ, per germline. The ends lost 0 bases at V and 0 bases at J; junction bases unmatched: 5. The CDR3 extends over 17 amino acids. As DNA, the CDR3 is TGCGCCAGCAGCTTGGCTATTGGGACTACGAACACCGGGGAGCTGTTTTTT. Protein: CASSLAIGTTNTGELFF.

The chain is built from TRBV5-1 and TRBJ2-5; perhaps TRBD1 as D (6 bases). V lost 0 bases and J 4 bases, leaving 13 bases between the germline ends. CDR1 and CDR2 from the germline V gene are SGHRS and YFSETQ. The CDR3 is 15 residues long. The CDR3 loop is CASSLEQGFAETQYF. CDR3 DNA sequence: TGCGCCAGCAGCTTGGAACAGGGATTCGCAGAGACCCAGTACTTC.

This chain links TRBV6-1 with TRBJ1-2; possible D gene TRBD1, 5 bases. Trimming took off 2 bases at V and 2 bases at J, with 12 bases between the two ends. This CDR3 comprises 15 residues. CDR1 and CDR2 from the germline V gene are MNHNS and SASEGT. CDR3 bases: TGTGCCAGCAGTGAACAGGGTTTTGGAAACTATGGCTACACCTTC. This codes for CASSEQGFGNYGYTF.

The chain carries TRBV13 and TRBJ1-2, with 8 bases aligning to TRBD1. This CDR3 region has 15 residues. CDR1 and CDR2 (germline): PRHDT, FYEKMQ (reference sequence). V lost 3 bases, J lost 7 bases, and 10 bases stayed unmatched. CDR3 sequence: CASSLTGVGLGGYTF. CDR3 in DNA: TGTGCCAGCAGCTTGACAGGGGTGGGCCTGGGTGGCTACACCTTC. The entire variable domain, with the rest obtained from reference TRBV13 and TRBJ1-2, is as follows: AAGVIQSPRHLIKEKRETATLKCYPIPRHDTVYWYQQGPGQDPQFLISFYEKMQSDKGSIPDRFSAQQFSDYHSELNMSSLELGDSALYFCASSLTGVGLGGYTFGSGTRLTVV.

CDR3 loop: CASRTTDRGMGGYTF. In nucleotides, the CDR3 is TGTGCCAGCAGGACTACGGACAGGGGGATGGGTGGCTACACCTTC. The V call is TRBV6-6, the J call TRBJ1-2, with TRBD1 identical over 10 bases. The CDR3 runs 15 residues. Trimming cost V 6 bases and J 7 bases; bases outside gene matches: 11. The germline V gene encodes CDR1 MNHNY and CDR2 SVGAGI (reference sequence).

The chain is built from TRBV5-6 and TRBJ2-5; 12 bases line up with TRBD1. With V trimmed by 3 bases and J by 4 bases, 7 bases remained unmatched. Germline loops: CDR1 SGHDT, CDR2 YYEEEE. The CDR3 is 16 residues long. The CDR3 DNA reads TGTGCCAGCAGCTCCCCGGGACAGGGGGCATCAGAGACCCAGTACTTC. Translated, it gives CASSSPGQGASETQYF.

The chain links TRBV7-2 to TRBJ2-3; D possibly corresponds to TRBD1 (5 bases). V shed 2 bases and J shed 2 bases, with 11 bases lying between them. This CDR3 spans 15 amino acids. The germline CDR1 and CDR2 sequences are SGHTA and FQGNSA. CDR3 nucleotide sequence: TGTGCCAGCAGCTTAAGACAGCTTTTCACAGATACGCAGTATTTT. As protein: CASSLRQLFTDTQYF.

The chain has TRBV5-8 and TRBJ2-1; D might be TRBD2 (6 bases). Deletions cut 2 bases from V and 7 bases from J, with 16 bases between. Germline CDR1 reads SGHTS; CDR2 reads YDEGEE. The CDR3 is 15 residues long. CDR3 in DNA: TGTGCCAGCAGCTTACCCCGGGACTCCCATAATGAGCAGTTCTTC. It specifies CASSLPRDSHNEQFF. Supplemented by reference TRBV5-8 and TRBJ2-1, the full variable domain reads EAGVTQSPTHLIKTRGQQATLRCSPISGHTSVYWYQQALGLGLQFLLWYDEGEERNRGNFPPRFSGRQFPNYSSELNVNALELEDSALYLCASSLPRDSHNEQFFGPGTRLTVL.

CDR3 protein: CASSESRGLRTDTQYF. DNA of the CDR3: TGTGCCAGCAGTGAGTCCAGGGGGCTACGCACAGATACGCAGTATTTT. The genes are TRBV6-1 and TRBJ2-3; TRBD1 matches 8 bases. CDR1 and CDR2 (germline): MNHNS, SASEGT. Trimming cost V 3 bases and J 1 base; bases outside gene matches: 6. The CDR3 is 16 residues long.

The rearrangement links TRBV5-1 to TRBJ1-5; D possibly corresponds to TRBD1 (5 bases). In germline, CDR1 is SGHRS, CDR2 YFSETQ. The V and J ends lost 3 bases and 5 bases respectively, with 9 bases between them. This CDR3 region has 13 residues. DNA of the CDR3: TGCGCCAGCAGCTGGGGCCTCGATCAGCCCCAGCATTTT. Its translation: CASSWGLDQPQHF.

This sequence joins TRBV4-3 and TRBJ2-3, with D possibly TRBD2 on 5 matching bases. The CDR3 has 14 residues. Germline V CDR1 and CDR2: LGHNA, YSLEER. V was shortened by 5 bases and J by 5 bases, with 14 bases between the two germline ends. The CDR3: CASSMGLRGDTQYF. Here the CDR3 DNA reads TGCGCCAGCAGCATGGGCCTCCGGGGAGATACGCAGTATTTT.

This chain uses TRBV5-1 with TRBJ2-5, with a weak D call TRBD1 (5 bases). The CDR3 contains 15 residues. V gave up 0 bases and J gave up 7 bases, with 16 bases separating them. Germline CDR1 SGHRS, CDR2 YFSETQ. The CDR3 DNA is TGCGCCAGCAGCTTGGGTCCCCCCCTCCAGGGGACCCAGTACTTC. Encoded protein: CASSLGPPLQGTQYF. Variable domain in full (rest from reference TRBV5-1 and TRBJ2-5): KAGVTQTPRYLIKTRGQQVTLSCSPISGHRSVSWYQQTPGQGLQFLFEYFSETQRNKGNFPGRFSGRQFSNSRSEMNVSTLELGDSALYLCASSLGPPLQGTQYFGPGTRLLVL.

The genes are TRBV4-1 and TRBJ1-2, with TRBD1 identical over 9 bases. The germline CDR1 and CDR2 sequences are MGHRA and YSYEKL. This CDR3 is 16 amino acids long. Trimming cost V 1 base and J 5 bases; bases outside gene matches: 8. This chain's CDR3 is CASSQARTGVRYGYTF. The CDR3 region has the DNA TGCGCCAGCAGCCAAGCCCGGACAGGGGTTAGGTATGGCTACACCTTC.

This clone was seen a handful of times. This chain connects TRBV19 to TRBJ1-1; 9 bases are shared with TRBD1. This CDR3 region has 13 residues. Germline CDR1 LNHDA, CDR2 SQIVND (reference sequence). The junction had 5 bases not matched to a gene; V was cut back by 10 bases and J by 2 bases. The CDR3 reads CATRDRVNTEAFF. CDR3 in DNA: TGTGCCACTAGGGACAGGGTCAACACTGAAGCTTTCTTT.

This chain links TRBV7-2 with TRBJ1-4; D is possibly TRBD1 (5 bases). This CDR3 comprises 16 residues. Germline assignment: CDR1 SGHTA and CDR2 FQGNSA. The V end lost 2 bases, the J end lost 1 base, and 11 bases lay between the germline ends. The CDR3 DNA reads TGTGCCAGCAGCTTATACGCGGGGGGAACTAATGAAAAACTGTTTTTT. Protein sequence: CASSLYAGGTNEKLFF.

The gene calls are TRBV6-6 and TRBJ1-2; no firm D call. Between the trimmed V and J ends, which lost 7 bases and 6 bases, there was a span of 9 bases. Germline CDR1 is MNHNY and CDR2 is SVGAGI (reference sequence). The CDR3 sequence is 11 residues long. The CDR3 DNA follows: TGTGCCAGCACAGTGTTGAATGGCTACACCTTC. It translates to CASTVLNGYTF.